The 29 T cell receptor beta chains given below trace back to one sample, sequenced in a study of cytomegalovirus exposure and HLA in healthy donors. PCR employed 60 Vbeta and 13 Jbeta primers. Only in-frame clones appear in the TCRdb table, and some are missing; sequencing was by immunoSEQ multiplex PCR. Of about 130,000 clones in the sample, around four fifths were seen once. Sequences were obtained from PBMCs. Receptors were obtained from a female donor in good health and CMV-seronegative.

J is TRBJ1-2 and V is TRBV28, with D unresolved. There are 15 residues in the CDR3. V was clipped by 6 bases and J by 0 bases, with 14 bases between them. The germline CDR1 and CDR2 sequences are MDHEN and SYDVKM. CDR3 sequence reads: CASSPLGESNYGYTF. Here the CDR3 DNA reads TGTGCCAGCAGCCCTCTCGGGGAATCTAACTATGGCTACACCTTC.

The V gene is TRBV29-1, the J gene TRBJ2-5; the match to TRBD2 covers 9 bases. The CDR3 contains 15 residues. Trimming removed 4 bases from V and 1 base from J; junction bases left unmatched: 7. Germline values: CDR1 SQVTM, CDR2 ANQGSEA. CDR3 sequence (DNA): TGCAGCGTTGTTCCGCGCGGGAGGGTCCAAGAGACCCAGTACTTC. Amino acid sequence: CSVVPRGRVQETQYF.

CDR3 residues: CASSERAGGSYEQYF. The CDR3 bases are TGCGCCAGCAGTGAGCGAGCGGGAGGATCCTACGAGCAGTACTTC. This chain connects TRBV10-2 to TRBJ2-7, with 9 nucleotides matching TRBD2. Germline CDR1 reads WSHSY; CDR2 reads SAAADI. Trimming removed 2 bases from V and 1 base from J; junction bases left unmatched: 3. There are 15 residues in the CDR3.

The gene calls are TRBV7-6 and TRBJ1-1; D may be TRBD1 (5 bases). Germline V gene sequence: CDR1 SGHVS, CDR2 FNYEAQ. The CDR3 spans 15 residues. Between the trimmed V and J ends, which lost 1 base and 0 bases, there was a span of 9 bases. The CDR3 DNA sequence: TGTGCCAGCAGCTTAGTTGCAGGGATGAACACTGAAGCTTTCTTT. This encodes CASSLVAGMNTEAFF.

Notes on this clone: Germline and junction disagree at one end, which may indicate a read error. The chain has TRBV6-5 and TRBJ2-1; TRBD2 agrees at 7 bases. Germline assignment: CDR1 MNHEY and CDR2 SVGAGI. The CDR3 extends over 16 amino acids. The CDR3 DNA reads TGTGCCAGCAGTTACTCGGCGGGGGAGGGGAAGAATGGGCAGTTCTTC. Its protein product is CASSYSAGEGKNGQFF.

The chain links TRBV6-4 to TRBJ2-3; 11 positions agree with TRBD2. The CDR3 sequence is 16 residues long. Germline V gives CDR1 MRHNA, CDR2 SNTAGT. Trimming cost V 2 bases and J 3 bases; bases outside gene matches: 4. The CDR3 DNA reads TGTGCCAGCAGTGACACTAGCGGGAGTGGAACAGATACGCAGTATTTT. The encoded protein is CASSDTSGSGTDTQYF.

The V gene is TRBV7-9, the J gene TRBJ1-4, with D uncertain. The V gene lost 3 bases and the J gene lost 4 bases, with 6 bases spanning the gap. CDR1 SEHNR and CDR2 FQNEAQ come from the germline V gene (reference sequence). The CDR3 consists of 13 residues. CDR3 sequence reads: CASSLTGNEKLFF. CDR3 coding DNA: TGTGCCAGCAGCTTGACTGGTAATGAAAAACTGTTTTTT.

The gene calls are TRBV5-1 and TRBJ1-1, with D possibly matching TRBD1 (6 bases). Germline loops: CDR1 SGHRS, CDR2 YFSETQ. The V end lost 3 bases, the J end lost 1 base, and 13 bases lay between the germline ends. This CDR3 spans 15 amino acids. CDR3 protein: CASSSEGVRNTEAFF. DNA for the CDR3: TGCGCCAGCAGCTCCGAGGGGGTTCGGAACACTGAAGCTTTCTTT.

The gene calls are TRBV27 and TRBJ2-1; 7 bases fit TRBD2. CDR3 length equals 14 residues. V was clipped by 5 bases and J by 3 bases; unmatched bases: 4. The germline gives CDR1 MNHEY, CDR2 SMNVEV (reference sequence). The CDR3 DNA follows: TGTGCCAGCAGTAGAGGCGGGAGCTACAATGAGCAGTTCTTC. It codes for CASSRGGSYNEQFF.

The J gene is TRBJ2-7, the V gene TRBV7-2; D remains ambiguous. CDR3 length equals 16 residues. Germline CDR1 is SGHTA and CDR2 is FQGNSA. V lost 0 bases and J 1 base, leaving 13 bases between the germline ends. The CDR3 loop reads CASSLASYWASYEQYF. CDR3 nucleotide sequence: TGTGCCAGCAGCTTAGCCTCCTACTGGGCTTCCTACGAGCAGTACTTC.

The chain is built from TRBV7-2 and TRBJ2-1; 7 bases fit TRBD2. Germline V gene lookup returns CDR1 SGHTA and CDR2 FQGNSA. V shed 5 bases, J shed 4 bases, and the junction held 5 bases outside the gene matches. This CDR3 contains 14 residues. The DNA for the CDR3 is TGTGCCAGCAGCCCCGAAGCGGGGTACAATGAGCAGTTCTTC. Its translation: CASSPEAGYNEQFF.

V is TRBV7-2 and J is TRBJ1-2, with TRBD1 identical over 9 bases. Germline-derived CDR1 and CDR2 are SGHTA and FQGNSA. This CDR3 region has 15 residues. With 7 bases clipped from V and 5 bases from J, the junction kept 11 bases outside the gene matches. The CDR3 region has the DNA TGTGCCAGCAACCCTCGGGACAGGGCGCTTTATGGCTACACCTTC. Protein sequence: CASNPRDRALYGYTF.

The rearrangement links TRBV7-2 to TRBJ1-3, with unresolved D. The V gene lost 6 bases and the J gene lost 8 bases, with 14 bases spanning the gap. Germline assignment: CDR1 SGHTA and CDR2 FQGNSA. The CDR3 has 13 amino acids. For the CDR3, the DNA is TGTGCCAGCAGTTCAAACCAACGGGACACCATATATTTT. Its protein product is CASSSNQRDTIYF. Using reference TRBV7-2 and TRBJ1-3 for the parts outside the CDR3, the full variable domain is GAGVSQSPSNKVTEKGKDVELRCDPISGHTALYWYRQSLGQGLEFLIYFQGNSAPDKSGLPSDRFSAERTGGSVSTLTIQRTQQEDSAVYLCASSSNQRDTIYFGEGSWLTVV.

The chain employs TRBV4-2 and TRBJ1-5; 9 positions match TRBD1. The CDR3 loop spans 17 amino acids. Looked up from germline, CDR1 is LGHNA and CDR2 is YNFKEQ. With V trimmed by 2 bases and J by 0 bases, 5 bases remained unmatched. CDR3 in amino acids: CASSQSGQGHSNQPQHF. The CDR3, as DNA: TGTGCCAGCAGCCAATCAGGACAGGGGCATAGCAATCAGCCCCAGCATTTT.

This chain joins TRBV5-8 and TRBJ1-4, with D perhaps matching TRBD1 (5 bases). This CDR3 is built from 15 residues. In germline, CDR1 is SGHTS, CDR2 YDEGEE. V dropped 4 bases and J dropped 0 bases, with 10 bases sitting between them. The CDR3 sequence is CASSPGGATNEKLFF. CDR3 coding DNA: TGTGCCAGCAGCCCCGGGGGAGCAACTAATGAAAAACTGTTTTTT. The variable domain in full, with the rest retrieved from reference TRBV5-8 and TRBJ1-4, is EAGVTQSPTHLIKTRGQQATLRCSPISGHTSVYWYQQALGLGLQFLLWYDEGEERNRGNFPPRFSGRQFPNYSSELNVNALELEDSALYLCASSPGGATNEKLFFGSGTQLSVL.

The chain uses TRBV28 and TRBJ1-1; D not certain. This CDR3 has 15 amino acids. Looked up from germline, CDR1 is MDHEN and CDR2 is SYDVKM. The germline V and J ends were trimmed by 8 bases and 1 base, with 17 bases remaining between them. CDR3 DNA sequence: TGTGCCAGCTTACTTCGTGGAGGGCCGAACACTGAAGCTTTCTTT. This codes for CASLLRGGPNTEAFF. Together with reference TRBV28 and TRBJ1-1, the CDR3 gives the full variable domain: DVKVTQSSRYLVKRTGEKVFLECVQDMDHENMFWYRQDPGLGLRLIYFSYDVKMKEKGDIPEGYSVSREKKERFSLILESASTNQTSMYLCASLLRGGPNTEAFFGQGTRLTVV.

The chain uses TRBV25-1 and TRBJ2-7; tentatively, D is TRBD1 (6 bases). Germline values: CDR1 MGHDK, CDR2 SYGVNS. There are 14 residues in the CDR3. The V gene lost 3 bases and the J gene lost 3 bases, with 12 bases spanning the gap. CDR3 sequence (DNA): TGTGCCAGCAGTGATGGGGACACCTACTACGAGCAGTACTTC. As protein: CASSDGDTYYEQYF.

This rearrangement joins TRBV6-1 to TRBJ1-1; 7 positions agree with TRBD1. Germline CDR1 is MNHNS and CDR2 is SASEGT. With 3 bases clipped from V and 5 bases from J, the junction kept 6 bases outside the gene matches. CDR3 length: 14 amino acids. The CDR3 region is CASSETGTRTEAFF. The CDR3 DNA reads TGTGCCAGCAGTGAGACAGGGACGAGAACTGAAGCTTTCTTT.

V usage is TRBV10-3 and J usage is TRBJ2-1; 12 bases map to TRBD2. The trim removed 6 bases at V and 15 bases at J, leaving 12 bases unmatched. The CDR3 runs to 14 residues. The germline V gene encodes CDR1 ENHRY and CDR2 SYGVKD. The CDR3 nucleotides read TGTGCCATCAGCCTCTCCTCTAGCGGGAGGGCCCCGTTCTTC. Its protein product is CAISLSSSGRAPFF.

The gene calls are TRBV6-1 and TRBJ2-3; possible D gene TRBD2, 6 bases. Germline-derived CDR1 and CDR2 are MNHNS and SASEGT. The CDR3 runs 13 residues. Between the trimmed V and J ends, which lost 9 bases and 3 bases, there was a span of 13 bases. CDR3 DNA sequence: TGTGCCAGTGAAGCCCGGGAGACAGATACGCAGTATTTT. It codes for CASEARETDTQYF.

The gene calls are TRBV5-1 and TRBJ2-7, with 9 bases lining up with TRBD1. The CDR3 is 14 residues long. The V and J ends lost 0 bases and 2 bases, in that order; junction bases with no gene match: 0. CDR1 is SGHRS and CDR2 is YFSETQ in the germline V gene. CDR3 nucleotides: TGCGCCAGCAGCTTGGGGACAGGGGCCTACGAGCAGTACTTC. This codes for CASSLGTGAYEQYF.

The genes are TRBV28 and TRBJ2-7, with 7 bases that match TRBD2. The CDR3 totals 16 residues. Germline-derived CDR1 and CDR2 are MDHEN and SYDVKM. V shed 4 bases and J 1 base; nucleotides not matched to a gene: 10. This CDR3 reads CASSYPRGVVSYEQYF. In nucleotides, the CDR3 is TGTGCCAGCAGTTACCCCCGGGGGGTGGTTTCCTACGAGCAGTACTTC. Together with reference TRBV28 and TRBJ2-7, the CDR3 gives the full variable domain: DVKVTQSSRYLVKRTGEKVFLECVQDMDHENMFWYRQDPGLGLRLIYFSYDVKMKEKGDIPEGYSVSREKKERFSLILESASTNQTSMYLCASSYPRGVVSYEQYFGPGTRLTVT.

The chain recombines TRBV13 with TRBJ2-3, with no clear D. This CDR3 is built from 16 residues. Germline V lookup: CDR1 PRHDT, CDR2 FYEKMQ (reference sequence). V shed 5 bases and J shed 5 bases, with 20 bases lying between them. The CDR3, as DNA: TGTGCCAGCAGCCCCAGCTGGGCACTCCCCCAAGATACGCAGTATTTT. Translation: CASSPSWALPQDTQYF.

The CDR3 protein is CAVRGGRDNEQFF. DNA for the CDR3: TGTGCCGTCAGGGGAGGGAGGGACAATGAGCAGTTCTTC. The V and J genes are TRBV27 and TRBJ2-1; D is possibly TRBD2 (7 bases). The V end lost 11 bases, the J end lost 5 bases, and 16 bases lay between the germline ends. The CDR3 totals 13 residues. Germline-derived CDR1 and CDR2 are MNHEY and SMNVEV (reference sequence).

This rearrangement joins TRBV6-5 to TRBJ1-2; a weak D match, TRBD1 (5 bases). Germline CDR1 is MNHEY and CDR2 is SVGAGI. CDR3 length equals 14 residues. V was clipped by 6 bases and J by 4 bases, with 15 bases between them. The CDR3 DNA is TGTGCCAGCAGGGAAGACAGCCACCTCTATGGCTACACCTTC. This gives the protein CASREDSHLYGYTF.

The CDR3 protein is CASTFGRNYEQYF. CDR3 nucleotide sequence: TGTGCCAGCACTTTTGGGAGGAACTACGAGCAGTACTTC. The V call is TRBV28, the J call TRBJ2-7; tentatively, D is TRBD2 (6 bases). Germline V gene sequence: CDR1 MDHEN, CDR2 SYDVKM. Trimming left V 7 bases short and J 3 bases short, with 13 bases between. The CDR3 is 13 residues long.

The rearrangement uses TRBV18 and TRBJ2-5, with TRBD2 matching over 7 bases. The V and J ends lost 3 bases and 2 bases, in that order; junction bases with no gene match: 6. Germline V gene lookup returns CDR1 KGHSH and CDR2 LQKENI. The CDR3 loop spans 15 amino acids. The CDR3 region has the DNA TGTGCCAGCTCACCCCAGGGAGGGCTACAAGAGACCCAGTACTTC. Its translation is CASSPQGGLQETQYF.

The chain links TRBV4-1 to TRBJ1-2; no clear D. CDR3 length: 11 residues. The V gene's germline CDR1 is MGHRA and CDR2 YSYEKL. V lost 3 bases and J 9 bases, leaving 8 bases between the germline ends. The CDR3, as DNA: TGCGCCAGCAGCCAGACGGGAAGCTACACCTTC. It codes for CASSQTGSYTF.

This chain links TRBV5-4 with TRBJ1-2; TRBD1 might be the D (5 bases). CDR1 and CDR2 from the germline V gene are SGHNT and YYREEE (reference sequence). V lost 4 bases and J lost 6, with 19 bases in between. The length of the CDR3 is 15 residues. Here the CDR3 reads CASSPRPGQHDGYTF. CDR3 nucleotide sequence: TGTGCCAGCAGCCCACGACCAGGGCAGCACGATGGCTACACCTTC.